The 32 T cell receptor beta chains listed next were all sequenced from one sample in a study of blood T cells in healthy people across ages. A J-beta primer mix and a sample-barcoded 5' primer were used in a second PCR of about 7 to 11 cycles. TCRdb itself ran the 5' RACE reads through MiXCR, one entry per CDR3 protein. The profile shows hundreds of thousands of distinct CDR3 sequences, 30% to 45% of them singletons. Sequencing input: blood. These receptor sequences come from a young man in good health.

The chain carries TRBV6-5 and TRBJ2-1; D is unresolved. The CDR3 consists of 14 residues. Germline lookup yields CDR1 MNHEY and CDR2 SVGAGI. V dropped 6 bases and J dropped 9 bases, with 18 bases sitting between them. The CDR3 nucleotides are TGTGCCAGCAGCCCGGGCCCCCACGGACGTGAGCAGTTCTTC. The encoded protein is CASSPGPHGREQFF.

V usage is TRBV14 and J usage is TRBJ1-2; D not resolved. Trimming shortened V by 1 base and J by 13 bases, and 13 bases separated the two germline ends. CDR1 is SGHDN and CDR2 is FVKESK in the germline V gene. The CDR3 sequence is 12 residues long. CDR3 sequence: CASSQVIHTVTF. The CDR3 DNA is TGTGCCAGCAGCCAAGTCATACACACGGTCACCTTC.

This chain links TRBV7-2 with TRBJ2-1, with D possibly called TRBD1 or TRBD2 (5 bases each). The CDR3 runs to 14 residues. CDR1 SGHTA and CDR2 FQGNSA come from the germline V gene. V dropped 2 bases and J dropped 6 bases, with 11 bases sitting between them. The CDR3 region is CASSLQGESNEQFF. CDR3 bases: TGTGCCAGCAGCTTACAAGGGGAGAGCAATGAGCAGTTCTTC.

This rearrangement joins TRBV5-8 to TRBJ2-5, with 11 bases aligning to TRBD2. Germline assignment: CDR1 SGHTS and CDR2 YDEGEE. This CDR3 region has 15 residues. V was pared by 7 bases and J by 2 bases, with 7 bases of the junction left unmatched. This CDR3 is CASPTSGGKQETQYF. The CDR3 DNA follows: TGTGCCAGCCCCACTAGCGGGGGAAAACAAGAGACCCAGTACTTC. Full variable domain (missing parts from reference TRBV5-8 and TRBJ2-5): EAGVTQSPTHLIKTRGQQATLRCSPISGHTSVYWYQQALGLGLQFLLWYDEGEERNRGNFPPRFSGRQFPNYSSELNVNALELEDSALYLCASPTSGGKQETQYFGPGTRLLVL.

This clonotype turned up a few times. This chain joins TRBV2 and TRBJ1-2; no clear D. This CDR3 has 11 residues. Trimming removed 10 bases at V and 2 bases at J, with 8 bases between. The germline V gene encodes CDR1 SNHLY and CDR2 FYNNEI. CDR3 coding DNA: TGTGCCACTATCAAGAACTATGGCTACACCTTC. Residues: CATIKNYGYTF. The complete variable domain, with remaining parts taken from reference TRBV2 and TRBJ1-2, reads EPEVTQTPSHQVTQMGQEVILRCVPISNHLYFYWYRQILGQKVEFLVSFYNNEISEKSEIFDDQFSVERPDGSNFTLKIRSTKLEDSAMYFCATIKNYGYTFGSGTRLTVV.

This clonotype was found many times. The J gene is TRBJ2-3, the V gene TRBV20-1; possible D gene TRBD2, 5 bases. The germline CDR1 and CDR2 sequences are DFQATT and SNEGSKA (reference sequence). The CDR3 length is 14 residues. V gave up 3 bases and J gave up 4 bases, with 14 bases separating them. CDR3 nucleotides: TGCAGTGCTAGTAGGGTAGCGTGGTCAGATACGCAGTATTTT. It yields the protein CSASRVAWSDTQYF.

This clonotype has ten or more counts. The chain links TRBV25-1 to TRBJ2-7, with a tentative D call TRBD1 (6 bases). Germline CDR1 reads MGHDK; CDR2 reads SYGVNS. CDR3 length: 16 amino acids. V was pared by 7 bases and J by 0 bases, with 19 bases between. The CDR3 DNA follows: TGTGCCAGCACGCCCCCGGACAGTCTGAGCTCCTACGAGCAGTACTTC. Residues: CASTPPDSLSSYEQYF.

The J gene is TRBJ1-3, the V gene TRBV18; 7 nucleotides align to TRBD1. CDR1 is KGHSH, CDR2 LQKENI, per germline. The V and J ends lost 5 bases and 4 bases, in that order; junction bases with no gene match: 8. The CDR3 runs 15 residues. CDR3 residues: CASSNDRVSGNTIYF. CDR3 sequence (DNA): TGTGCCAGCTCAAACGACAGGGTCTCCGGAAACACCATATATTTT.

The chain employs TRBV25-1 and TRBJ1-6; no clear D. This CDR3 is 14 amino acids long. CDR1 and CDR2 from the germline V gene are MGHDK and SYGVNS. Trimming took off 1 base at V and 7 bases at J, with 8 bases between the two ends. CDR3 residues: CASSESGWNSPLHF. In DNA form, the CDR3 reads TGTGCCAGCAGTGAATCAGGTTGGAATTCACCCCTCCACTTT.

This rearrangement joins TRBV12-3 or TRBV12-4 to TRBJ1-1; D uncertain. The germline V and J ends were trimmed by 1 base and 3 bases, with 18 bases remaining between them. The CDR3 is made up of 17 amino acids. The CDR3 protein is CASSLGGYGGSYTEAFF. The CDR3 DNA is TGTGCCAGCAGTTTAGGGGGTTACGGAGGGTCCTACACTGAAGCTTTCTTT.

This clonotype was observed a handful of times. The chain has TRBV20-1 and TRBJ2-1, with D tentatively TRBD2 (7 bases). V was pared by 6 bases and J by 2 bases, with 17 bases between. Germline values: CDR1 DFQATT, CDR2 SNEGSKA (reference sequence). The CDR3 has 15 residues. The chain's CDR3 is CSAHAAGATYNEQFF. The CDR3 DNA reads TGCAGTGCCCATGCCGCGGGGGCCACCTACAATGAGCAGTTCTTC.

This clonotype was counted between two and nine times. V usage is TRBV30 and J usage is TRBJ2-4; D remains ambiguous. The CDR3 covers 10 residues. The germline V gene encodes CDR1 GTSNPN and CDR2 SVGIG (reference sequence). Here the CDR3 reads CALKKNIQYF. CDR3 DNA: TGTGCTCTGAAGAAAAACATTCAGTACTTC.

This clonotype was detected only a few times. The chain has TRBV4-3 and TRBJ2-4; 7 bases align to TRBD1. The CDR3 totals 15 residues. The ends lost 1 base at V and 9 bases at J; junction bases unmatched: 9. From germline, CDR1 is LGHNA and CDR2 YSLEER. Here the CDR3 DNA reads TGCGCCAGCAGCCAAGGGAGACAGGGCGGCGTCATTCAGTACTTC. Protein product: CASSQGRQGGVIQYF.

The chain carries TRBV20-1 and TRBJ1-3; the match to TRBD1 covers 7 bases. There are 14 residues in the CDR3. V gave up 6 bases and J gave up 2 bases; unmatched junction bases: 7. Germline loops: CDR1 DFQATT, CDR2 SNEGSKA (reference sequence). The CDR3 coding sequence is TGCAGTGCCCAGGGGGGTGAGGCTGGAAACACCATATATTTT. Its protein product is CSAQGGEAGNTIYF.

This rearrangement joins TRBV20-1 to TRBJ2-1; D possibly corresponds to TRBD1 (5 bases). TRBJ2-7 matches the DNA end more closely, so the J call is doubtful. Germline CDR1 and CDR2: DFQATT and SNEGSKA (reference sequence). This CDR3 spans 14 amino acids. CDR3 DNA sequence: TGCAGTGCTAGGAGACAGAGGAATTACAATGAGCAGTACTTC. Translating gives CSARRQRNYNEQYF.

The rearrangement joins TRBV5-5 to TRBJ1-5, with D hard to call. The CDR3 is 14 amino acids. V was trimmed by 4 bases and J by 4 bases, leaving 12 bases between them. Looked up from germline, CDR1 is SGHKS and CDR2 is YYEKEE (reference sequence). CDR3 protein: CASSGDIQNQPQHF. CDR3 DNA sequence: TGTGCCAGCAGCGGAGATATCCAGAATCAGCCCCAGCATTTT. The variable domain in full, completed from reference TRBV5-5 and TRBJ1-5, reads DAGVTQSPTHLIKTRGQQVTLRCSPISGHKSVSWYQQVLGQGPQFIFQYYEKEERGRGNFPDRFSARQFPNYSSELNVNALLLGDSALYLCASSGDIQNQPQHFGDGTRLSIL.

In its sample, this clonotype was seen many times. The chain is built from TRBV9 and TRBJ2-5, with D possibly matching TRBD1 (6 bases). The germline gives CDR1 SGDLS, CDR2 YYNGEE. The CDR3 covers 15 residues. Trimming shortened V by 4 bases and J by 10 bases, and 23 bases separated the two germline ends. The CDR3 DNA reads as TGTGCCAGCAGCCCCTACCAGGGGCCGGAACGAGACCAGTACTTC. Protein sequence: CASSPYQGPERDQYF.

This clonotype was counted ten times or more. The V call is TRBV10-3, the J call TRBJ2-1, with 13 bases matching TRBD2. CDR3 length equals 16 residues. CDR1 ENHRY and CDR2 SYGVKD come from the germline V gene. V lost 3 bases and J lost 7; bases outside the gene matches: 6. The CDR3 loop reads CAISDRTSGGRNEQFF. Here the CDR3 DNA reads TGTGCCATCAGTGATCGGACTAGCGGGGGTCGGAATGAGCAGTTCTTC.

The chain is built from TRBV12-3 or TRBV12-4 and TRBJ2-2; the D gene is possibly TRBD2 (6 bases). With 2 bases removed from V and 0 bases from J, the gap between germline ends came to 13 bases. The CDR3 has 17 amino acids. DNA of the CDR3: TGTGCCAGCAGTTTATTCCTGCGGGGCCCGAACACCGGGGAGCTGTTTTTT. This gives the protein CASSLFLRGPNTGELFF.

As for this clonotype: This sequence may be a read error, since a much larger clone differs from it by one base. V and J are TRBV9 and TRBJ1-2, with TRBD1 matching over 8 bases. The CDR3 runs 15 residues. In germline, CDR1 is SGDLS, CDR2 YYNGEE. The CDR3 is CVSSTGAGTGGGYTF. DNA for the CDR3: TGTGTCAGCAGCACCGGTGCCGGGACAGGAGGCGGCTACACCTTC.

This clonotype was seen more than once but under ten times. V and J are TRBV12-3 or TRBV12-4 and TRBJ1-2; 8 bases match TRBD1. There are 14 residues in the CDR3. The junction had 10 bases not matched to a gene; V was cut back by 5 bases and J by 8 bases. The CDR3 region has the DNA TGTGCCAGCAGTAGATCTCAGGGGGCTTACGGCTACACCTTC. This sequence encodes CASSRSQGAYGYTF.

This clonotype was seen a few times. The CDR3 nucleotides read TGTGCCACCAGCAGCTTAGCGGGGGGACAACAAATCGCGAACACCGGGGAGCTGTTTTTT. It is translated as CATSSLAGGQQIANTGELFF. The chain recombines TRBV15 with TRBJ2-2, with 10 bases that match TRBD2. The CDR3 runs 20 residues. The V segment lost 3 bases and the J segment 0 bases; nucleotides outside the gene matches: 13. From germline, CDR1 is LNHNV and CDR2 YYDKDF (reference sequence).

V is TRBV4-1 and J is TRBJ2-3; maybe TRBD1 (5 bases). Per germline, CDR1 MGHRA and CDR2 YSYEKL. The CDR3 has 13 residues. V lost 0 bases to trimming and J lost 14 bases, with 15 bases between them. Here the CDR3 DNA reads TGCGCCAGCAGCCAAGATGGACACAGATACGCGTATTTT. Its protein is CASSQDGHRYAYF.

Regarding this clonotype: A read error is possible here, since a much larger clone lies one base away. V is TRBV12-3 or TRBV12-4 and J is TRBJ1-4, with TRBD1 matching 7 bases. Germline trimming cut 4 bases from V and 8 bases from J; bases unmatched to any gene: 4. The CDR3 length is 13 residues. The CDR3 sequence is CASSWGTAEKLFF. CDR3 coding DNA: TGTGCCAGCAGTTGGGGGACAGCCGAAAAACTGTTTTTT.

The table lists this clonotype with a few counts. The V call is TRBV12-3 or TRBV12-4, the J call TRBJ2-2; D is unclear. The germline V and J ends were trimmed by 0 bases and 5 bases, with 4 bases remaining between them. CDR3 length: 13 amino acids. The DNA of the CDR3 is TGTGCCAGCAGTTTAGCTCAGACCGGGGAGCTGTTTTTT. Translation: CASSLAQTGELFF.

This clonotype was observed a handful of times. The chain carries TRBV6-2 or TRBV6-3 and TRBJ2-1; 9 positions agree with TRBD2. The CDR3 is made up of 17 amino acids. V was clipped by 0 bases and J by 0 bases; unmatched bases: 3. The germline V gene encodes CDR1 MNHEY and CDR2 SVGEGT. The CDR3 spells CASSYSASGVSYNEQFF. The CDR3 DNA is TGTGCCAGCAGTTACTCAGCTAGCGGGGTCTCCTACAATGAGCAGTTCTTC.

This clonotype was seen a few times. The J gene is TRBJ1-1, the V gene TRBV4-3; 7 bases are a match to TRBD1. Germline V lookup: CDR1 LGHNA, CDR2 YSLEER. V was pared by 4 bases and J by 5 bases, with 7 bases of the junction left unmatched. The CDR3 consists of 14 residues. CDR3 DNA sequence: TGCGCCAGCAGCCGACAGACAGGGAGGACTGAAGCTTTCTTT. Residues: CASSRQTGRTEAFF.

This clonotype was seen only a few times. This sequence joins TRBV20-1 and TRBJ2-7; 9 positions match TRBD2. The CDR3 length is 16 residues. Germline V CDR1 and CDR2: DFQATT, SNEGSKA (reference sequence). V dropped 3 bases and J dropped 7; count of bases not matched to a gene: 16. CDR3 DNA: TGCAGTGCTAGCCCAAAAGCGGGGGGACGTTACAATGAGCAGTACTTC. It is translated as CSASPKAGGRYNEQYF.

This clonotype turned up a few times. The genes are TRBV12-3 or TRBV12-4 and TRBJ2-1; tentative D call: TRBD1 (5 bases). V lost 3 bases and J 4 bases, leaving 13 bases between the germline ends. This CDR3 has 15 amino acids. CDR3 sequence: CASSLRQPDYNEQFF. The CDR3 nucleotides read TGTGCCAGCAGTTTGAGACAGCCCGATTACAATGAGCAGTTCTTC.

This clonotype was counted a few times. The V and J genes are TRBV3-1 and TRBJ2-1, with D possibly being TRBD2 (5 bases). Trimming removed 1 base at V and 12 bases at J, with 10 bases between. The CDR3 is 12 amino acids. The germline V gene encodes CDR1 LGHDT and CDR2 YNNKEL (reference sequence). CDR3 sequence: CASSQGEDWQFF. Written as DNA, the CDR3 is TGTGCCAGCAGCCAAGGCGAGGACTGGCAGTTCTTC.

The chain couples TRBV5-1 to TRBJ2-5, with a tentative D call TRBD2 (6 bases). Trimming pared 0 bases from V and 11 bases from J, leaving 32 bases between. The germline V gene encodes CDR1 SGHRS and CDR2 YFSETQ. CDR3 length: 19 residues. In DNA form, the CDR3 reads TGCGCCAGCAGCTTGGCTTTGGGAGGTCAGCCTACCTCCTACAATGAGCAGTACTTC. Amino acid sequence: CASSLALGGQPTSYNEQYF.

This chain joins TRBV20-1 and TRBJ2-3; 7 nucleotides align to TRBD2. The CDR3 runs 16 residues. V shed 3 bases and J 1 base; nucleotides not matched to a gene: 10. Germline values: CDR1 DFQATT, CDR2 SNEGSKA (reference sequence). This chain's CDR3 is CSASHPAGKRTDTQYF. CDR3 DNA: TGCAGTGCTAGTCACCCAGCGGGGAAACGCACAGATACGCAGTATTTT.